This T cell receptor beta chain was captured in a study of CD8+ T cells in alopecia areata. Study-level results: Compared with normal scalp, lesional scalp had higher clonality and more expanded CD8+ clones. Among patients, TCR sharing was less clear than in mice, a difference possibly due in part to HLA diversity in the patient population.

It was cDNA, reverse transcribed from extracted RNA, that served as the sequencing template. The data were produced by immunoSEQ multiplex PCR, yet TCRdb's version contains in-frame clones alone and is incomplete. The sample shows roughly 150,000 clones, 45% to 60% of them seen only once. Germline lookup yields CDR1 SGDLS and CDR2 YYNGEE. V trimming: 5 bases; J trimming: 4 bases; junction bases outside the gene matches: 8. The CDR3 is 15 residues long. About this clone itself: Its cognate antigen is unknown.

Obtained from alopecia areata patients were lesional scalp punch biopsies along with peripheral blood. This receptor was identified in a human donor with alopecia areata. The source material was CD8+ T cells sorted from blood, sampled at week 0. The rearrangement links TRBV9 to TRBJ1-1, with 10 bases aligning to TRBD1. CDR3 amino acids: CASSSPGQGSTEAFF. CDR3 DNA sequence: TGTGCCAGCAGTTCTCCGGGACAGGGGAGCACTGAAGCTTTCTTT. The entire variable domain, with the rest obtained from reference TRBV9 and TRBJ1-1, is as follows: DSGVTQTPKHLITATGQRVTLRCSPRSGDLSVYWYQQSLDQGLQFLIQYYNGEERAKGNILERFSAQQFPDLHSELNLSSLELGDSALYFCASSSPGQGSTEAFFGQGTRLTVV.